These 22 T cell receptor beta chains were all obtained from the same sample, sequenced in a study of shared clonotypes between healthy human individuals (TCRdb year 2020). For the CD8 naive samples, CD45RO-negative cells were positively selected for CCR7, yielding a CD45RA+CCR7+ population from which TemRA cells were excluded. Library preparation was by the immunoSEQ multiplex PCR assay. TCRdb took this table from immuneACCESS and kept in-frame rearrangements with V and J called. Such tables lack part of the clones; where checked against another copy, unresolved V genes explain under half of the gap, and the rest is unexplained. This sample lists some 600,000 clones; 90% to 97% were detected once. The ten largest account for about 0.12% of the sample. Sequencing was done on a sample of naive CD8+ T cells sorted from blood. The sample's cell subset or site label, decoded: CD45RA+CCR7+. The receptors were gathered from a woman in her 30s in good health.

The rearrangement uses TRBV5-6 and TRBJ1-2, with D perhaps matching TRBD1 (5 bases). This CDR3 region has 13 residues. CDR1 is SGHDT, CDR2 YYEEEE, per germline. With 0 bases removed from V and 7 bases from J, the gap between germline ends came to 10 bases. The CDR3 coding sequence is TGTGCCAGCAGCTTGGCCGGCAGGGTTGGCTACACCTTC. The encoded protein is CASSLAGRVGYTF.

The chain carries TRBV5-6 and TRBJ2-1; D remains unclear. Looked up from germline, CDR1 is SGHDT and CDR2 is YYEEEE. The V end lost 0 bases, the J end lost 10 bases, and 14 bases lay between the germline ends. This CDR3 contains 14 residues. CDR3 in DNA: TGTGCCAGCAGCTTGGATTGGGATCGGCGGGAGCAGTTCTTC. It specifies CASSLDWDRREQFF.

The chain's CDR3 is CATSRVQNTGELFF. DNA for the CDR3: TGTGCCACCAGCAGGGTCCAGAACACCGGGGAGCTGTTTTTT. The chain couples TRBV15 to TRBJ2-2; no firm D call. V shed 3 bases and J shed 1 base, with 6 bases lying between them. The germline CDR1 and CDR2 sequences are LNHNV and YYDKDF (reference sequence). The CDR3 is 14 amino acids.

Concerning this clone: The same CDR3 also results from other DNA sequences found in this sample. The chain joins TRBV27 to TRBJ2-6, with D hard to call. Trimming removed 2 bases at V and 1 base at J, with 3 bases between. The CDR3 is 14 residues long. Germline CDR1 MNHEY, CDR2 SMNVEV (reference sequence). The CDR3 sequence: CASSLRSGANVLTF. CDR3 DNA: TGTGCCAGCAGTTTAAGGTCTGGGGCCAACGTCCTGACTTTC.

The V call is TRBV10-3, the J call TRBJ2-2; D is possibly TRBD1 (6 bases). CDR1 is ENHRY, CDR2 SYGVKD, per germline. The CDR3 length is 15 residues. With 2 bases removed from V and 1 base from J, the gap between germline ends came to 8 bases. In nucleotides, the CDR3 is TGTGCCATCAGTGAGCCGGGACAGAACACCGGGGAGCTGTTTTTT. Protein: CAISEPGQNTGELFF.

The CDR3 protein is CASSDNGLWDTEAFF. The CDR3 DNA follows: TGTGCCAGCAGTGACAATGGGCTTTGGGACACTGAAGCTTTCTTT. The chain joins TRBV28 to TRBJ1-1; unclear D gene. The CDR3 runs 15 residues. Looked up from germline, CDR1 is MDHEN and CDR2 is SYDVKM. V lost 5 bases to trimming and J lost 3 bases, with 16 bases between them.

V usage is TRBV5-1 and J usage is TRBJ2-3, with 8 bases matching TRBD2. V gave up 1 base and J gave up 4 bases; unmatched junction bases: 11. Germline values: CDR1 SGHRS, CDR2 YFSETQ. This CDR3 spans 17 amino acids. CDR3 sequence reads: CASSLSGGSGSPDTQYF. In nucleotides, the CDR3 is TGCGCCAGCAGCTTGTCCGGGGGCAGCGGGAGCCCAGATACGCAGTATTTT.

The chain carries TRBV5-1 and TRBJ2-7; 7 bases fit TRBD1. CDR1 is SGHRS, CDR2 YFSETQ, per germline. The CDR3 has 14 amino acids. V lost 0 bases to trimming and J lost 3 bases; unmatched junction nucleotides: 3. The CDR3 sequence is CASSLASGGYEQYF. CDR3 coding DNA: TGCGCCAGCAGCTTGGCATCAGGGGGCTACGAGCAGTACTTC.

The genes are TRBV10-1 and TRBJ2-3, with D possibly being TRBD2 (5 bases). There are 14 residues in the CDR3. Deletions cut 8 bases from V and 0 bases from J, with 12 bases between. Germline V gives CDR1 WNHNN, CDR2 SYGVQD (reference sequence). The CDR3 region has the DNA TGCGCCAGCGGAAGCGGAGCTAGCACAGATACGCAGTATTTT. Protein sequence: CASGSGASTDTQYF.

The gene calls are TRBV28 and TRBJ2-2, with D unclear. V was trimmed by 5 bases and J by 9 bases, leaving 7 bases between them. The CDR3 length is 11 residues. Germline V gene sequence: CDR1 MDHEN, CDR2 SYDVKM. DNA of the CDR3: TGTGCCAGCAGTCCCGGGCGGGAGCTGTTTTTT. Amino acids: CASSPGRELFF.

A word on this clone: The same CDR3 can be traced to other DNA sequences in this sample. V usage is TRBV7-9 and J usage is TRBJ1-5; D unclear. This CDR3 is 12 amino acids long. Trimming shortened V by 1 base and J by 4 bases, and 2 bases separated the two germline ends. Germline CDR1 is SEHNR and CDR2 is FQNEAQ (reference sequence). Here the CDR3 DNA reads TGTGCCAGCAGCTTAGGTAATCAGCCCCAGCATTTT. Its translation is CASSLGNQPQHF.

This clone is a singleton in its sample. The rearrangement uses TRBV30 and TRBJ1-1; 11 nucleotides align to TRBD1. The CDR3 runs 13 residues. Trimming took 4 bases from V and 4 from J; bases not matched to a gene: 2. Germline values: CDR1 GTSNPN, CDR2 SVGIG (reference sequence). The CDR3 DNA is TGTGCCTGGATTGGGACAGGGGGCACTGAAGCTTTCTTT. This translates into CAWIGTGGTEAFF.

Regarding this clone: Other DNA variants within this sample encode the same CDR3. The genes are TRBV5-4 and TRBJ2-7; D uncertain. Trimming cost V 1 base and J 5 bases, with 4 bases left between them. The CDR3 loop spans 11 amino acids. Per the germline V gene, CDR1 is SGHNT and CDR2 is YYREEE (reference sequence). CDR3 protein: CASSLLNEQYF. Here the CDR3 DNA reads TGTGCCAGCAGCTTGCTGAACGAGCAGTACTTC. Variable domain in full (rest from reference TRBV5-4 and TRBJ2-7): ETGVTQSPTHLIKTRGQQVTLRCSSQSGHNTVSWYQQALGQGPQFIFQYYREEENGRGNFPPRFSGLQFPNYSSELNVNALELDDSALYLCASSLLNEQYFGPGTRLTVT.

V usage is TRBV2 and J usage is TRBJ2-5; no clear D. CDR3 size: 13 residues. Germline V gene sequence: CDR1 SNHLY, CDR2 FYNNEI. Trimming left V 4 bases short and J 5 bases short, with 11 bases between. Written as DNA, the CDR3 is TGTGCCAGCAGTGCCTACATTGGGGAGACCCAGTACTTC. Protein product: CASSAYIGETQYF.

This rearrangement joins TRBV29-1 to TRBJ2-5, with 7 bases identical to TRBD2. J lost 5 bases, V lost 7 bases, and 19 bases had no gene match. The V gene's germline CDR1 is SQVTM and CDR2 ANQGSEA. CDR3 length: 16 amino acids. The CDR3, as DNA: TGCAGCGCCCGGGGGGTTGACAAGGGGTCTTTGGAGACCCAGTACTTC. Translation gives CSARGVDKGSLETQYF.

The chain has TRBV27 and TRBJ2-3; D is unclear. V lost 3 bases and J lost 11, with 9 bases in between. The germline V gene has CDR1 MNHEY and CDR2 SMNVEV (reference sequence). This CDR3 contains 11 residues. Here the CDR3 reads CASSLGRRQYF. CDR3 nucleotide sequence: TGTGCCAGCAGTTTGGGCCGTAGGCAGTATTTT.

The J gene is TRBJ1-1, the V gene TRBV28; D perhaps matches TRBD1 (6 bases). Deletions cut 5 bases from V and 0 bases from J, with 13 bases between. The CDR3 runs to 15 residues. CDR1 MDHEN and CDR2 SYDVKM come from the germline V gene. In nucleotides, the CDR3 is TGTGCCAGCAGTGGCGCGGGACACCTGAACACTGAAGCTTTCTTT. This codes for CASSGAGHLNTEAFF.

The V gene is TRBV4-1, the J gene TRBJ2-7; 13 bases are a match to TRBD2. The CDR3 has 19 residues. After removal of 0 bases from V and 1 base from J, the junction contained 9 bases not matched to a gene. Germline lookup yields CDR1 MGHRA and CDR2 YSYEKL. CDR3 loop: CASSQDKGLAGRHSYEQYF. For the CDR3, the DNA is TGCGCCAGCAGCCAAGATAAGGGACTAGCGGGGCGACATTCCTACGAGCAGTACTTC.

This chain uses TRBV9 with TRBJ1-2; D gene unclear. The V and J ends lost 3 bases and 11 bases respectively, with 11 bases between them. CDR1 SGDLS and CDR2 YYNGEE come from the germline V gene. The CDR3 has 11 amino acids. CDR3 protein: CASSGVGIYTF. The CDR3 nucleotides are TGTGCCAGCAGCGGTGTGGGTATTTACACCTTC. The full variable domain, completed using reference TRBV9 and TRBJ1-2, is DSGVTQTPKHLITATGQRVTLRCSPRSGDLSVYWYQQSLDQGLQFLIQYYNGEERAKGNILERFSAQQFPDLHSELNLSSLELGDSALYFCASSGVGIYTFGSGTRLTVV.

The rearrangement joins TRBV7-9 to TRBJ2-5; 8 positions agree with TRBD2. Germline V gene sequence: CDR1 SEHNR, CDR2 FQNEAQ (reference sequence). The V and J ends lost 0 bases and 5 bases, in that order; junction bases with no gene match: 14. The CDR3 has 18 residues. CDR3 region: CASSLASPGLDSQETQYF. DNA of the CDR3: TGTGCCAGCAGCTTAGCGAGCCCGGGACTAGATAGTCAGGAGACCCAGTACTTC.

The CDR3 protein is CASSQIYGSGIQYF. CDR3 nucleotide sequence: TGCGCCAGCAGCCAGATATATGGATCCGGCATTCAGTACTTC. This chain uses TRBV4-1 with TRBJ2-4; D is unresolved. The V and J ends lost 3 bases and 9 bases respectively, with 15 bases between them. Germline V gene lookup returns CDR1 MGHRA and CDR2 YSYEKL. The CDR3 has 14 residues.

The chain couples TRBV7-9 to TRBJ2-5, with unresolved D. The germline V and J ends were trimmed by 1 base and 2 bases, with 8 bases remaining between them. The length of the CDR3 is 14 residues. The germline V gene has CDR1 SEHNR and CDR2 FQNEAQ (reference sequence). The CDR3 nucleotides read TGTGCCAGCAGCTTAGTTCATAGGCAAGAGACCCAGTACTTC. This encodes CASSLVHRQETQYF.